The subject of this entry is one T cell receptor (beta chain). The data were taken from a study of OX40 agonist ivuxolimab in advanced cancers. Here immunoSEQ multiplex PCR was the method, and the copy in TCRdb shows in-frame clones only, minus some. The sample has about 35,000 clones, approximately 80% seen once. This TCR was recovered from an adult with an advanced solid tumor such as melanoma, head and neck, liver or kidney cancer. Here the sequenced sample was CD4+ or CD8+ T cells sorted from blood, taken in a trial of the OX40 agonist ivuxolimab.

The CDR3 nucleotides read TGTGCCAGCAGCTCCAGGGGGGTCGGCACTGAAGCTTTCTTT. It translates to CASSSRGVGTEAFF. The V and J genes are TRBV7-9 and TRBJ1-1; 7 bases match TRBD1. Germline values: CDR1 SEHNR, CDR2 FQNEAQ (reference sequence). There are 14 residues in the CDR3. The V gene end was trimmed by 4 bases and the J gene end by 4 bases; junction bases not matched to a gene: 6.